This T cell receptor (beta chain) was captured in a study of cytomegalovirus exposure and HLA in healthy donors. Overall study results and limits: Despite most TCR sequences being rare, some public TCRs occurred in many donors. First-cohort TCR clusters tended to co-occur in the roughly 130 validation repertoires, a later analysis found.

With V trimmed by 0 bases and J by 4 bases, 6 bases remained unmatched. Germline V gene sequence: CDR1 LGHNA, CDR2 YNFKEQ. The CDR3 is made up of 17 amino acids. Here immunoSEQ multiplex PCR was the method, and the copy in TCRdb shows in-frame clones only, minus some. Among 50,000 to 65,000 clones listed, over 90% were seen once. Regarding this clone: Its antigen is unidentified.

The donors were part of the validation cohort, which consisted of under 150 subjects and was separate from the first cohort of hundreds of subjects. What was sequenced was PBMCs. The TCR was taken from a woman in her late teens or twenties in good health and CMV-seropositive. The gene calls are TRBV4-2 and TRBJ2-1; the match to TRBD2 covers 10 bases. CDR3 DNA sequence: TGTGCCAGCAGCCAAGAGTCTTCTAGCGGGGGTTACAATGAGCAGTTCTTC. As protein: CASSQESSSGGYNEQFF.